The next 27 T cell receptor beta chains were all read from a single sample in a study of cytomegalovirus exposure and HLA in healthy donors. Generated by immunoSEQ multiplex PCR, the TCRdb table keeps only in-frame clones and is missing some. The sample consists of around 250,000 clones, almost 90% of them appearing once. The sample taken for sequencing was PBMCs. These receptors came from a woman aged 18-29 years in good health and CMV-seronegative.

The J gene is TRBJ2-5, the V gene TRBV7-2, with D uncertain. The CDR3 sequence is 13 residues long. V was cut by 1 base and J by 5 bases, with 8 bases left in between. The germline V gene encodes CDR1 SGHTA and CDR2 FQGNSA. The CDR3 DNA follows: TGTGCCAGCAGCTTAGTGGGCAGGGAGACCCAGTACTTC. As protein: CASSLVGRETQYF.

The chain uses TRBV6-1 and TRBJ2-1; 11 bases map to TRBD2. Germline V CDR1 and CDR2: MNHNS, SASEGT. The CDR3 contains 17 residues. Trimming at V came to 1 base and at J to 4 bases, leaving 6 bases not matched to a gene. CDR3 loop: CASSEEASGGLYNEQFF. CDR3 bases: TGTGCCAGCAGTGAAGAGGCTAGCGGGGGGCTATACAATGAGCAGTTCTTC.

This clone turned up a few times. The chain couples TRBV19 to TRBJ2-1; 13 positions match TRBD2. The V gene end was trimmed by 3 bases and the J gene end by 5 bases; junction bases not matched to a gene: 4. The CDR3 length is 16 residues. Germline CDR1 LNHDA, CDR2 SQIVND (reference sequence). The CDR3 here is CASSILLAGGHNEQFF. The CDR3 bases are TGTGCCAGTAGTATCTTACTAGCGGGGGGGCACAATGAGCAGTTCTTC.

The chain links TRBV5-4 to TRBJ1-2; TRBD1 matches at 7 bases. The CDR3 consists of 14 residues. V was clipped by 4 bases and J by 0 bases; unmatched bases: 3. Germline CDR1 is SGHNT and CDR2 is YYREEE (reference sequence). The CDR3 sequence: CASSTTGSNYGYTF. The CDR3 DNA is TGTGCCAGCAGCACGACAGGGTCTAACTATGGCTACACCTTC.

This clone was seen a single time. The V and J genes are TRBV27 and TRBJ1-1, with TRBD1 matching 9 bases. This CDR3 region has 14 residues. Per germline, CDR1 MNHEY and CDR2 SMNVEV (reference sequence). Losses at the gene ends were 0 bases for V and 7 bases for J; bases not matched to a gene: 3. The CDR3 coding sequence is TGTGCCAGCAGTTTATCGGGACAGGGCTTTGAAGCTTTCTTT. It specifies CASSLSGQGFEAFF.

The rearrangement uses TRBV2 and TRBJ2-3; 9 bases are a match to TRBD2. V was pared by 2 bases and J by 2 bases, with 8 bases of the junction left unmatched. The CDR3 spans 17 residues. Germline CDR1 SNHLY, CDR2 FYNNEI. The DNA of the CDR3 is TGTGCCAGCAGTGAAACCCCTAGCGGGGACAACACAGATACGCAGTATTTT. It is translated as CASSETPSGDNTDTQYF.

V usage is TRBV19 and J usage is TRBJ1-5, with D unresolved. The V and J ends lost 3 bases and 1 base respectively, with 7 bases between them. Germline assignment: CDR1 LNHDA and CDR2 SQIVND (reference sequence). The CDR3 sequence is 14 residues long. The CDR3 here is CASSIGLSNQPQHF. The CDR3 coding sequence is TGTGCCAGTAGTATTGGGCTAAGCAATCAGCCCCAGCATTTT.

The V and J genes are TRBV4-1 and TRBJ2-7; TRBD2 might be the D (5 bases). Germline lookup yields CDR1 MGHRA and CDR2 YSYEKL. The V end was cut by 4 bases, the J end by 3 bases, with 10 bases between. CDR3 size: 13 residues. The CDR3 spells CASSLPGIYEQYF. The DNA of the CDR3 is TGCGCCAGCAGCCTACCGGGGATCTACGAGCAGTACTTC.

The chain employs TRBV21-1 and TRBJ2-2; the table's D call of TRBD2 was not tested on the DNA. TRBV21-1 is termed a pseudogene. The CDR3 contains 12 residues. The CDR3 here is CASSNGVFELFF. Written as DNA, the CDR3 is TGTGCCAGCAGCAACGGGGTGTTCGAGCTGTTTTTT.

V gene TRBV6-1 combines with J gene TRBJ1-5; D gene ambiguous. This CDR3 spans 13 amino acids. CDR1 is MNHNS, CDR2 SASEGT, per germline. The V end was cut by 1 base, the J end by 5 bases, with 6 bases between. The CDR3 protein is CASSEVLYQPQHF. The CDR3 region has the DNA TGTGCCAGCAGTGAAGTCTTATATCAGCCCCAGCATTTT.

The rearrangement links TRBV6-5 to TRBJ1-2; 9 positions agree with TRBD1. J was trimmed by 5 bases and V by 6 bases; bases with no gene match: 10. The CDR3 loop spans 15 amino acids. CDR1 and CDR2 from the germline V gene are MNHEY and SVGAGI. DNA for the CDR3: TGTGCCAGCAGCCCCGCCGACAGGGGGACTTATGGCTACACCTTC. This translates into CASSPADRGTYGYTF.

The rearrangement links TRBV29-1 to TRBJ1-1; D not resolved. The CDR3 length is 10 residues. Germline loops: CDR1 SQVTM, CDR2 ANQGSEA. The V end was cut by 2 bases, the J end by 10 bases, with 8 bases between. The CDR3 sequence is CSVEPASAFF. CDR3 bases: TGCAGCGTTGAACCCGCGTCAGCTTTCTTT. The whole variable domain, remainder taken from reference TRBV29-1 and TRBJ1-1, is SAVISQKPSRDICQRGTSLTIQCQVDSQVTMMFWYRQQPGQSLTLIATANQGSEATYESGFVIDKFPISRPNLTFSTLTVSNMSPEDSSIYLCSVEPASAFFGQGTRLTVV.

The chain couples TRBV10-3 to TRBJ2-2, with 10 bases that match TRBD1. Germline assignment: CDR1 ENHRY and CDR2 SYGVKD. The CDR3 contains 17 residues. J was trimmed by 3 bases and V by 6 bases; bases with no gene match: 10. In DNA, the CDR3 is TGTGCCATCAGAAAGACAGGGGGCGATAGAGACACCGGGGAGCTGTTTTTT. It specifies CAIRKTGGDRDTGELFF.

The J gene is TRBJ1-2, the V gene TRBV19, with D maybe TRBD1 (5 bases). The germline CDR1 and CDR2 sequences are LNHDA and SQIVND (reference sequence). Trimming took off 5 bases at V and 6 bases at J, with 7 bases between the two ends. The CDR3 loop spans 11 amino acids. CDR3 loop: CASSRGDGYTF. CDR3 nucleotide sequence: TGTGCCAGTAGTCGGGGGGATGGCTACACCTTC.

The chain carries TRBV11-2 and TRBJ1-2; TRBD1 is a possible D gene (6 bases). Between the trimmed V and J ends, which lost 2 bases and 2 bases, there was a span of 15 bases. The CDR3 totals 16 residues. Germline V gene sequence: CDR1 SGHAT, CDR2 FQNNGV. The CDR3 DNA reads as TGTGCCAGCAGCTTATCCCCCACTACAGGGAACTATGGCTACACCTTC. Protein sequence: CASSLSPTTGNYGYTF.

The chain recombines TRBV4-1 with TRBJ2-7, with D perhaps matching TRBD1 (6 bases). V lost 3 bases and J 3 bases, leaving 12 bases between the germline ends. This CDR3 has 14 amino acids. CDR1 MGHRA and CDR2 YSYEKL come from the germline V gene. The chain's CDR3 is CASSHPGHFYEQYV. Written as DNA, the CDR3 is TGCGCCAGCAGCCATCCGGGACACTTCTACGAGCAGTACGTC.

Written as DNA, the CDR3 is TGCGCCAGCAGCCCTCGGAACCAGGAGGTGAGGGAGACCCAGTACTTC. The encoded protein is CASSPRNQEVRETQYF. This chain connects TRBV4-1 to TRBJ2-5, with a tentative D call TRBD2 (5 bases). The V gene lost 4 bases and the J gene lost 5 bases, with 20 bases spanning the gap. Germline values: CDR1 MGHRA, CDR2 YSYEKL. This CDR3 has 16 residues.

This clone was seen only a few times. V is TRBV6-6 and J is TRBJ2-5; D gene uncertain. The V and J ends lost 6 bases and 5 bases respectively, with 10 bases between them. Germline CDR1 reads MNHNY; CDR2 reads SVGAGI (reference sequence). This CDR3 has 12 amino acids. The CDR3 protein is CASRPDGETQYF. As DNA, the CDR3 is TGTGCCAGCAGACCAGACGGGGAGACCCAGTACTTC.

The chain joins TRBV6-4 to TRBJ2-1; 10 bases line up with TRBD1. The V gene end was trimmed by 3 bases and the J gene end by 5 bases; junction bases not matched to a gene: 7. This CDR3 has 16 residues. Germline lookup yields CDR1 MRHNA and CDR2 SNTAGT. CDR3 region: CASSDYRDRGNNEQFF. The CDR3 nucleotides read TGTGCCAGCAGTGATTACCGGGACAGGGGCAACAATGAGCAGTTCTTC.

This clone was detected only once. The V gene is TRBV5-1, the J gene TRBJ2-3; TRBD2 aligns across 10 bases. V lost 4 bases to trimming and J lost 2 bases; unmatched junction nucleotides: 7. Per the germline V gene, CDR1 is SGHRS and CDR2 is YFSETQ. The CDR3 totals 16 residues. The CDR3 region is CASSTGLAVITDTQYF. In nucleotides, the CDR3 is TGCGCCAGCAGCACCGGACTAGCGGTAATCACAGATACGCAGTATTTT.

V and J are TRBV5-1 and TRBJ2-5; TRBD1 agrees at 8 bases. Germline CDR1 SGHRS, CDR2 YFSETQ. The CDR3 runs 15 residues. Germline trimming cut 0 bases from V and 5 bases from J; bases unmatched to any gene: 6. The CDR3 nucleotides are TGCGCCAGCAGCTTGGCCGGGACAGGCCAGGAGACCCAGTACTTC. Translated, it gives CASSLAGTGQETQYF.

This chain links TRBV6-1 with TRBJ2-3; 8 positions match TRBD2. CDR3 length: 15 residues. CDR1 and CDR2 from the germline V gene are MNHNS and SASEGT. V shed 2 bases and J 7 bases; nucleotides not matched to a gene: 8. In DNA form, the CDR3 reads TGTGCCAGCAGTGAATCCCCGGGGGGGCCATATACGCAGTATTTT. Residues: CASSESPGGPYTQYF.

The chain combines TRBV7-6 with TRBJ2-1, with 10 bases matching TRBD1. The CDR3 loop spans 16 amino acids. Germline V lookup: CDR1 SGHVS, CDR2 FNYEAQ. V shed 2 bases, J shed 4 bases, and the junction held 5 bases outside the gene matches. For the CDR3, the DNA is TGTGCCAGCAGCTTAACCGGGACAGGGGTATACAATGAGCAGTTCTTC. Protein: CASSLTGTGVYNEQFF. The whole variable domain, filled in from reference TRBV7-6 and TRBJ2-1, reads GAGVSQSPRYKVTKRGQDVALRCDPISGHVSLYWYRQALGQGPEFLTYFNYEAQQDKSGLPNDRFSAERPEGSISTLTIQRTEQRDSAMYRCASSLTGTGVYNEQFFGPGTRLTVL.

In its sample, this clone was seen a few times. CDR3 amino acids: CASSDARGGTEAFF. The CDR3 bases are TGTGCCAGCAGCGATGCAAGGGGGGGCACTGAAGCTTTCTTT. The chain employs TRBV7-9 and TRBJ1-1, with D tentatively TRBD1 (6 bases). Germline assignment: CDR1 SEHNR and CDR2 FQNEAQ (reference sequence). The V end lost 5 bases, the J end lost 4 bases, and 14 bases lay between the germline ends. The CDR3 length is 14 residues.

The rearrangement uses TRBV4-3 and TRBJ1-5; 11 nucleotides match TRBD1. The germline V gene encodes CDR1 LGHNA and CDR2 YSLEER. V lost 1 base, J lost 6 bases, and 5 bases stayed unmatched. The CDR3 is 16 residues long. CDR3: CASSQGTGGSIQPQHF. CDR3 nucleotide sequence: TGCGCCAGCAGCCAAGGGACAGGGGGCTCGATTCAGCCCCAGCATTTT.

This clone appeared a few times. The chain couples TRBV4-1 to TRBJ2-7; 7 positions match TRBD1. V lost 2 bases and J lost 10; bases outside the gene matches: 11. The CDR3 is made up of 14 amino acids. Looked up from germline, CDR1 is MGHRA and CDR2 is YSYEKL. CDR3 sequence: CASSQLPGQPHQYV. The CDR3 DNA follows: TGCGCCAGCAGCCAATTACCGGGACAGCCCCACCAGTACGTC.

This clone was recorded a few times. The chain is built from TRBV6-1 and TRBJ2-7, with 7 bases identical to TRBD1. Per germline, CDR1 MNHNS and CDR2 SASEGT. CDR3 length equals 13 residues. The ends lost 10 bases at V and 1 base at J; junction bases unmatched: 7. The CDR3 reads CATHDRASYEQYF. Written as DNA, the CDR3 is TGTGCCACACATGACAGGGCTTCCTACGAGCAGTACTTC.